This note documents a single TCR beta chain sequence. Its antigen is undetermined. Repertoires were generated with immunoSEQ multiplex PCR, while TCRdb's copy carries only in-frame clones and drops some. The sample records more than 85,000 clones, around 80% being singletons. The sample is drawn from a study of T cell responses to AZD1222 COVID-19 vaccine. Whole-study findings and limits: Spike-specific TCRs gained breadth and depth after people received two AZD1222 doses. Donor demographics were predominantly white British with a female majority; clonal diversity may be underestimated.

Germline CDR1 and CDR2: SGHRS and YFSETQ. The CDR3 runs 16 residues. Between the trimmed V and J ends, which lost 0 bases and 1 base, there was a span of 13 bases. This TCR derives from an adult in good health. This sample comprised peripheral blood, obtained on day 0 of AZD1222 vaccination. This chain joins TRBV5-1 and TRBJ2-5, with TRBD2 as a possible D gene (5 bases). CDR3 nucleotide sequence: TGCGCCAGCAGCTTGGCCCTACGGGGATCCCAAGAGACCCAGTACTTC. Translated: CASSLALRGSQETQYF.